This is a list of T cell receptor beta chains from one sample in a study of cytomegalovirus exposure and HLA in healthy donors. This table comes from immunoSEQ multiplex PCR, and its TCRdb copy is limited to in-frame clones, with some not included. The sample lists 100,000 or so clones; around 80% were seen once. The sample was PBMCs. Every receptor here comes from a woman between 45 and 65 years old in good health and CMV-seropositive. CDR3s include the opening cysteine and the closing phenylalanine or tryptophan. A D gene is named only where the DNA matches it firmly. Expanded clones get a size class; other rows say once, few or many, or leave the size out.

clone size: -
J gene: TRBJ1-2
D gene: TRBD1
V gene: TRBV6-5
CDR3 DNA: TGTGCCAGCACGGCGACAGGGTATACTGGCTACACCTTC
CDR3 protein: CASTATGYTGYTF

clone size: -
J gene: TRBJ2-1
D gene: TRBD2
V gene: TRBV7-6
CDR3 DNA: TGTGCCAGCAGCTTAGCAACTAGCGGGGTGTACAATGAGCAGTTCTTC
CDR3 protein: CASSLATSGVYNEQFF

clone size: -
J gene: TRBJ2-7
D gene: TRBD2
V gene: TRBV5-1
CDR3 DNA: TGCGCCAGCAGGCGAACTAGCGGGGAGGCTTACGAGCAGTACTTC
CDR3 protein: CASRRTSGEAYEQYF

clone size: -
J gene: TRBJ1-1
D gene: -
V gene: TRBV10-3
CDR3 DNA: TGTGCCATCACCTTACGGCGGGGCACTGAAGCTTTCTTT
CDR3 protein: CAITLRRGTEAFF

clone size: -
J gene: TRBJ1-4
D gene: TRBD1
V gene: TRBV5-8
CDR3 DNA: TGTGCCAGCAGCTTGACCCTCACAGGGGAAGATGAAAAACTGTTTTTT
CDR3 protein: CASSLTLTGEDEKLFF

clone size: -
J gene: TRBJ2-1
D gene: -
V gene: TRBV19
CDR3 DNA: TGTGCCAGTAGTATCAGGGGGGAAATCTCCTACAATGAGCAGTTCTTC
CDR3 protein: CASSIRGEISYNEQFF

clone size: -
J gene: TRBJ1-2
D gene: -
V gene: TRBV6-5
CDR3 DNA: TGTGCCAGCAGTTACTCGAGCCAGGGGTTTTTTGGCTACACCTTC
CDR3 protein: CASSYSSQGFFGYTF

clone size: -
J gene: TRBJ2-5
D gene: TRBD1
V gene: TRBV19
CDR3 DNA: TGTGCCAGTAGTATGGGATCAGGGGGCGAAGAGACCCAGTACTTC
CDR3 protein: CASSMGSGGEETQYF

clone size: -
J gene: TRBJ1-1
D gene: -
V gene: TRBV5-1
CDR3 DNA: TGCGCCAGCAGCTTGTCGGGTTGGAACACTGAAGCTTTCTTT
CDR3 protein: CASSLSGWNTEAFF

clone size: -
J gene: TRBJ1-2
D gene: -
V gene: TRBV6-6
CDR3 DNA: TGTGCCAGCAGTTACTCGGGGGGCTATGGCTACACCTTC
CDR3 protein: CASSYSGGYGYTF

clone size: -
J gene: TRBJ2-3
D gene: -
V gene: TRBV21-1
CDR3 DNA: TGTGCCAGCAGCAAAGCGCTTTCGGCGGGAGGGTACACAGATACGCAGTATTTT
CDR3 protein: CASSKALSAGGYTDTQYF

clone size: few
J gene: TRBJ1-2
D gene: -
V gene: TRBV5-4
CDR3 DNA: TGTGCCAGCACCGGGGTGGGGAACTATGGCTACACCTTC
CDR3 protein: CASTGVGNYGYTF

clone size: -
J gene: TRBJ2-1
D gene: TRBD2
V gene: TRBV30
CDR3 DNA: TGTGCCTGGAGACTAGCGGGAGGGTATAACAATGAGCAGTTCTTC
CDR3 protein: CAWRLAGGYNNEQFF

clone size: -
J gene: TRBJ2-7
D gene: -
V gene: TRBV10-2
CDR3 DNA: TGCGCCAGCAGTGAATTGGTCCCTAGCCCCTACGAGCAGTACTTC
CDR3 protein: CASSELVPSPYEQYF

clone size: once
J gene: TRBJ1-1
D gene: TRBD1
V gene: TRBV27
CDR3 DNA: TGTGCCAGCAGTTTAAAAGGGGGCTCAATGACTGAAGCTTTCTTT
CDR3 protein: CASSLKGGSMTEAFF

clone size: -
J gene: TRBJ2-7
D gene: -
V gene: TRBV5-6
CDR3 DNA: TGTGCCAGCAGCCCGTCGGGACACACAGTCACCTACGAGCAGTACTTC
CDR3 protein: CASSPSGHTVTYEQYF

clone size: -
J gene: TRBJ2-7
D gene: TRBD1
V gene: TRBV5-5
CDR3 DNA: TGTGCCAGCATTTTTGAAGGACAGGGGTCCTACGAGCAGTACTTC
CDR3 protein: CASIFEGQGSYEQYF

clone size: few
J gene: TRBJ2-7
D gene: TRBD1
V gene: TRBV7-9
CDR3 DNA: TGTGCCAGCAGCATGCCGACAGGGACCCACGAGGAGCAGTACTTC
CDR3 protein: CASSMPTGTHEEQYF

clone size: once
J gene: TRBJ2-7
D gene: -
V gene: TRBV5-1
CDR3 DNA: TGCGCCAGCAGCTTGGAGACAGGCAAGACCTACGAGCAGTACTTC
CDR3 protein: CASSLETGKTYEQYF

clone size: -
J gene: TRBJ2-7
D gene: -
V gene: TRBV5-5
CDR3 DNA: TGTGCCAGCAGCTGGGCAGGGGGGTCCTACGAGCAGTACTTC
CDR3 protein: CASSWAGGSYEQYF

clone size: -
J gene: TRBJ2-2
D gene: TRBD2
V gene: TRBV29-1
CDR3 DNA: TGCAGCGTTGGTCCTAGCGGGGCAGTCGGGGAGCTGTTTTTT
CDR3 protein: CSVGPSGAVGELFF

clone size: -
J gene: TRBJ2-1
D gene: TRBD2
V gene: TRBV12-5
CDR3 DNA: TGTGCTAGTGGTTTGGTACTCGGGGGGAGGGACTACAATGAGCAGTTCTTC
CDR3 protein: CASGLVLGGRDYNEQFF

clone size: -
J gene: TRBJ2-7
D gene: -
V gene: TRBV6-6
CDR3 DNA: TGTGCCAGCAGACCCTCCTTCACAGGGATGGGGGAGCAGTACTTC
CDR3 protein: CASRPSFTGMGEQYF

clone size: -
J gene: TRBJ1-2
D gene: -
V gene: TRBV25-1
CDR3 DNA: TGTGCCAGCAGCCAACAGCTATACTATGGCTACACCTTC
CDR3 protein: CASSQQLYYGYTF

clone size: -
J gene: TRBJ1-1
D gene: TRBD1
V gene: TRBV5-1
CDR3 DNA: TGCGCCAGCAGCGTACAGGGGGCGAACACTGAAGCTTTCTTT
CDR3 protein: CASSVQGANTEAFF

clone size: -
J gene: TRBJ2-7
D gene: -
V gene: TRBV19
CDR3 DNA: TGTGCCAGTAGTATTTCACAGATCTCCTACGAGCAGTACTTC
CDR3 protein: CASSISQISYEQYF

clone size: -
J gene: TRBJ1-5
D gene: -
V gene: TRBV10-3
CDR3 DNA: TGTGCCATCAGTGAGGCGATCTGGCAGCCCCAGCATTTT
CDR3 protein: CAISEAIWQPQHF

clone size: few
J gene: TRBJ1-3
D gene: -
V gene: TRBV7-9
CDR3 DNA: TGTGCCAGCAGCTTAGGGTCGGGTTTCTACTCTGGAAACACCATATATTTT
CDR3 protein: CASSLGSGFYSGNTIYF

clone size: -
J gene: TRBJ2-1
D gene: TRBD2
V gene: TRBV9
CDR3 DNA: TGTGCCAGCAGCGGAGAGACTAGCGGGGGTTTTGTAGAGCAGTTCTTC
CDR3 protein: CASSGETSGGFVEQFF

clone size: few
J gene: TRBJ1-4
D gene: -
V gene: TRBV6-1
CDR3 DNA: TGTGCCAGCTGTTGTCAGTCAGGGACTAATGAAAAACTGTTTTTT
CDR3 protein: CASCCQSGTNEKLFF

clone size: -
J gene: TRBJ2-3
D gene: TRBD2
V gene: TRBV5-4
CDR3 DNA: TGTGCCAGCAGAACTAGCGGGACCCCAGATACGCAGTATTTT
CDR3 protein: CASRTSGTPDTQYF

clone size: -
J gene: TRBJ1-1
D gene: -
V gene: TRBV19
CDR3 DNA: TGTGCCAGTAGTTCCGGACGCGGGGGGGGTGACACTGAAGCTTTCTTT
CDR3 protein: CASSSGRGGGDTEAFF

clone size: -
J gene: TRBJ1-2
D gene: -
V gene: TRBV11-2
CDR3 DNA: TGTGCCAGCAGCTTTAGACAGGCGGGCGACTATGGCTACACCTTC
CDR3 protein: CASSFRQAGDYGYTF

clone size: -
J gene: TRBJ2-3
D gene: TRBD2
V gene: TRBV5-4
CDR3 DNA: TGTGCCAGCAGCTTGAAATTGGGTGGCGGGGGGGCGACAGATACGCAGTATTTT
CDR3 protein: CASSLKLGGGGATDTQYF

clone size: -
J gene: TRBJ2-5
D gene: -
V gene: TRBV13
CDR3 DNA: TGTGCCAGCAGCTTAATGGGGGCGAAGACCCAGTACTTC
CDR3 protein: CASSLMGAKTQYF

clone size: -
J gene: TRBJ1-2
D gene: TRBD1
V gene: TRBV18
CDR3 DNA: TGTGCCAGCTCACCTCTAGGACAGGGGGTTGACTATGGCTACACCTTC
CDR3 protein: CASSPLGQGVDYGYTF

clone size: few
J gene: TRBJ1-2
D gene: -
V gene: TRBV29-1
CDR3 DNA: TGCAGCGTTGAGGGGGCCTATAACTATGGCTACACCTTC
CDR3 protein: CSVEGAYNYGYTF

clone size: -
J gene: TRBJ1-2
D gene: TRBD1
V gene: TRBV15
CDR3 DNA: TGTGCCACCAGCCCCTTGACAGGGGGGATTTATGGCTACACCTTC
CDR3 protein: CATSPLTGGIYGYTF

clone size: -
J gene: TRBJ1-5
D gene: -
V gene: TRBV7-7
CDR3 DNA: TGTGCTAGCAGCCGCGACAGAGATCAGCCCCAGCATTTT
CDR3 protein: CASSRDRDQPQHF

clone size: -
J gene: TRBJ2-5
D gene: -
V gene: TRBV5-5
CDR3 DNA: TGTGCCAGCAGCTTGAGTCCCGGTGAGACCCAGTACTTC
CDR3 protein: CASSLSPGETQYF

clone size: once
J gene: TRBJ2-2
D gene: -
V gene: TRBV2
CDR3 DNA: TGTGCCAGCAGGCAGAGAACAGACACCGGGGAGCTGTTTTTT
CDR3 protein: CASRQRTDTGELFF

clone size: -
J gene: TRBJ1-3
D gene: -
V gene: TRBV25-1
CDR3 DNA: TGTGCCAGCAGTGACTCAACATGGGGAAACACCATATATTTT
CDR3 protein: CASSDSTWGNTIYF

clone size: few
J gene: TRBJ2-1
D gene: TRBD2
V gene: TRBV5-1
CDR3 DNA: TGCGCCAGCAGTCGCGGGGGGGAGACCGATGAGCAGTTCTTC
CDR3 protein: CASSRGGETDEQFF

clone size: -
J gene: TRBJ1-1
D gene: -
V gene: TRBV6-1
CDR3 DNA: TGTGCCAGCAGTCCCGGGGTTCTGAACACTGAAGCTTTCTTT
CDR3 protein: CASSPGVLNTEAFF

clone size: -
J gene: TRBJ2-5
D gene: -
V gene: TRBV6-5
CDR3 DNA: TGTGCCTCCCTTAAGGGGAAGACCCAGTACTTC
CDR3 protein: CASLKGKTQYF

clone size: -
J gene: TRBJ1-1
D gene: TRBD1
V gene: TRBV19
CDR3 DNA: TGTGCCAGTAGCCCCAGACAGGGCCGCCCCACTGAAGCTTTCTTT
CDR3 protein: CASSPRQGRPTEAFF